This TCR beta chain was sequenced for a study of early T cells in non-severe SARS-CoV-2 infection. TCRdb reprocessed the 5' RACE reads with MiXCR, giving one entry per CDR3 protein. There are tens of thousands of distinct CDR3 sequences in the sample; around 13% occur only once, and about 1.2% lies in the top ten. This clonotype was observed a few times. This specimen consisted of whole blood, obtained at baseline. This sequence was found in an adult who was a healthcare worker with PCR-confirmed SARS-CoV-2 infection or an uninfected control (not recorded which). The donor label of this sample is uncertain.

The DNA for the CDR3 is TGCAGCGTTGACAGGGATTCCACCGGGGAGCTGTTTTTT. Translated: CSVDRDSTGELFF. This rearrangement joins TRBV29-1 to TRBJ2-2; possibly TRBD1 for D (5 bases). The CDR3 loop spans 13 amino acids. CDR1 is SQVTM and CDR2 is ANQGSEA in the germline V gene. V gave up 3 bases and J gave up 4 bases, with 9 bases separating them.